Each of the 26 T cell receptor beta chains below was sequenced from the same sample in a study of spatial heterogeneity in lung cancer. Time point specified: sample taken at primary tumor resection. Frozen PBMC, nontumor lung or tumor provided whole RNA, which was sequenced unsorted. TCRdb redid the calling of the 5' RACE reads with MiXCR, one entry per CDR3 protein. The sample has more than 9,500 distinct CDR3 sequences; about 15% are singletons. Sequencing was performed on PBMCs, taken at surgery. The receptor source for this set is a male donor with early-stage non-small cell lung cancer.

The gene calls are TRBV19 and TRBJ2-1, with 9 bases fitting TRBD1. V shed 5 bases, J shed 6 bases, and the junction held 8 bases outside the gene matches. Per germline, CDR1 LNHDA and CDR2 SQIVND (reference sequence). CDR3 length: 15 amino acids. In nucleotides, the CDR3 is TGTGCCAGTAGTTCCCGGGACAGGGTATCCAATGAGCAGTTCTTC. Its translation: CASSSRDRVSNEQFF.

The table lists this clonotype with many counts. The V call is TRBV27, the J call TRBJ2-1; 10 bases map to TRBD1. The CDR3 loop spans 15 amino acids. Germline trimming cut 7 bases from V and 10 bases from J; bases unmatched to any gene: 13. Germline CDR1 reads MNHEY; CDR2 reads SMNVEV (reference sequence). CDR3 in DNA: TGTGCCAGCACCTCCACGGGGACAGGGGCTAGGGAGCAGTTCTTC. Translated: CASTSTGTGAREQFF.

This clonotype has just a few counts. The chain has TRBV2 and TRBJ2-4; a weak D match, TRBD1 (6 bases). This CDR3 is built from 16 residues. V was shortened by 6 bases and J by 0 bases, with 15 bases between the two germline ends. From germline, CDR1 is SNHLY and CDR2 FYNNEI. The CDR3 loop is CASRGTRAAAKNIQYF. In nucleotides, the CDR3 is TGTGCCAGCAGGGGGACAAGGGCTGCAGCCAAAAACATTCAGTACTTC.

This clonotype was recorded at least ten times. The chain carries TRBV6-1 and TRBJ2-3; 9 bases map to TRBD1. Germline lookup yields CDR1 MNHNS and CDR2 SASEGT. V trimming: 9 bases; J trimming: 2 bases; junction bases outside the gene matches: 6. This CDR3 spans 14 amino acids. CDR3 protein: CASTRTGDTDTQYF. CDR3 bases: TGTGCCAGTACCAGGACAGGGGACACAGATACGCAGTATTTT.

The V gene is TRBV5-4, the J gene TRBJ2-7; tentative D call: TRBD1 (6 bases). Germline V gene lookup returns CDR1 SGHNT and CDR2 YYREEE (reference sequence). Trimming shortened V by 4 bases and J by 6 bases, and 14 bases separated the two germline ends. The CDR3 consists of 13 residues. The CDR3 bases are TGTGCCAGCAGCCGGGAACAGGGTTTCGAGCAGTACTTC. Its translation is CASSREQGFEQYF.

The sample holds a few counts of this clonotype. This chain connects TRBV18 to TRBJ1-1; D is unresolved. Germline V gene data show CDR1 as KGHSH and CDR2 as LQKENI. CDR3 length: 14 residues. V was trimmed by 3 bases and J by 4 bases, leaving 12 bases between them. CDR3 nucleotides: TGTGCCAGCTCACCTCCCTCGCGGGTCACTGAAGCTTTCTTT. Amino acids: CASSPPSRVTEAFF.

This clonotype has a handful of counts. The J gene is TRBJ2-7, the V gene TRBV28, with 7 bases lining up with TRBD1. CDR3 length: 15 residues. Germline CDR1 and CDR2: MDHEN and SYDVKM. V was pared by 0 bases and J by 2 bases, with 4 bases of the junction left unmatched. The CDR3 sequence: CASSLWDRTTYEQYF. The CDR3, as DNA: TGTGCCAGCAGTTTATGGGACAGGACCACCTACGAGCAGTACTTC.

The table lists this clonotype with a few counts. This chain joins TRBV7-8 and TRBJ2-7; 8 nucleotides match TRBD1. Losses at the gene ends were 2 bases for V and 2 bases for J; bases not matched to a gene: 11. Germline CDR1 and CDR2: SGHVS and FQNEAQ. The CDR3 extends over 17 amino acids. The CDR3 DNA is TGTGCCAGCAGCTTAACAGGGGGATATATGGGGACCTACGAGCAGTACTTC. Its translation: CASSLTGGYMGTYEQYF.

V gene TRBV29-1 combines with J gene TRBJ2-6; D is uncertain. V was clipped by 2 bases and J by 2 bases, with 13 bases between them. The CDR3 is 16 residues long. Germline-derived CDR1 and CDR2 are SQVTM and ANQGSEA. In DNA form, the CDR3 reads TGCAGCGTTGAAAAGCTGAGTCACCCTGGGGCCAACGTCCTGACTTTC. Its translation is CSVEKLSHPGANVLTF.

The chain carries TRBV5-4 and TRBJ2-1, with D possibly matching TRBD1 (6 bases). CDR3 length: 14 amino acids. V was trimmed by 4 bases and J by 7 bases, leaving 15 bases between them. Germline assignment: CDR1 SGHNT and CDR2 YYREEE (reference sequence). This CDR3 reads CASSQSRGRNEQFF. In nucleotides, the CDR3 is TGTGCCAGCAGCCAAAGCAGGGGCCGAAATGAGCAGTTCTTC.

This clonotype has a count of ten or more. The chain carries TRBV10-2 and TRBJ2-1; D may be TRBD2 (5 bases). V lost 2 bases and J lost 16, with 21 bases in between. Germline V gene data show CDR1 as WSHSY and CDR2 as SAAADI. The CDR3 runs to 14 residues. CDR3 DNA sequence: TGCGCCAGCAGTGAGAGGCTAGCAATAGAGTATAATTTCTTC. This gives the protein CASSERLAIEYNFF.

This clonotype was recorded many times. The chain recombines TRBV11-2 with TRBJ2-1; a weak D match, TRBD2 (5 bases). CDR1 and CDR2 (germline): SGHAT, FQNNGV. The CDR3 is 15 residues long. V lost 0 bases to trimming and J lost 3 bases, with 9 bases between them. The CDR3 DNA reads as TGTGCCAGCAGCTTAGAAGCGGCAGTCTACAATGAGCAGTTCTTC. Its protein is CASSLEAAVYNEQFF.

This clonotype was counted ten times or more. The gene calls are TRBV10-3 and TRBJ2-2; the match to TRBD1 covers 7 bases. Losses at the gene ends were 8 bases for V and 3 bases for J; bases not matched to a gene: 6. This CDR3 spans 14 amino acids. Germline V gives CDR1 ENHRY, CDR2 SYGVKD. DNA for the CDR3: TGTGCCATCGGTTGGACAGGACACACCGGGGAGCTGTTTTTT. Protein: CAIGWTGHTGELFF.

This clonotype turned up a few times. This chain connects TRBV29-1 to TRBJ1-2; 7 bases are shared with TRBD1. Germline V gene sequence: CDR1 SQVTM, CDR2 ANQGSEA. The CDR3 sequence is 12 residues long. The junction had 7 bases not matched to a gene; V was cut back by 5 bases and J by 7 bases. The CDR3 here is CSVSTGEGGYTF. The CDR3 DNA follows: TGCAGCGTTTCAACAGGGGAGGGTGGCTACACCTTC.

This clonotype was observed a handful of times. The V and J genes are TRBV7-8 and TRBJ1-3; D gene ambiguous. V lost 5 bases, J lost 0 bases, and 8 bases lay in between. The CDR3 sequence is 14 residues long. The germline gives CDR1 SGHVS, CDR2 FQNEAQ. This CDR3 reads CASSPSRSGNTIYF. In DNA, the CDR3 is TGTGCCAGCAGCCCCTCCCGCTCTGGAAACACCATATATTTT.

This clonotype was detected ten times or more. The genes are TRBV9 and TRBJ2-5, with D unclear. The CDR3 length is 14 residues. CDR1 and CDR2 (germline): SGDLS, YYNGEE. Trimming left V 2 bases short and J 6 bases short, with 14 bases between. The CDR3: CASSVSASLKTQYF. CDR3 nucleotide sequence: TGTGCCAGCAGCGTCTCAGCGTCGCTAAAGACCCAGTACTTC.

Concerning this clonotype: A much larger clone sits a single nucleotide away, making a read error possible. The V call is TRBV20-1, the J call TRBJ1-1; maybe TRBD1 (5 bases). Per germline, CDR1 DFQATT and CDR2 SNEGSKA (reference sequence). The V and J ends lost 5 bases and 10 bases respectively, with 14 bases between them. The CDR3 contains 11 residues. CDR3 in amino acids: CSASTEPTAFF. The CDR3 bases are TGCAGTGCTTCGACAGAGCCGACAGCTTTCTTT.

This clonotype was found many times. This rearrangement joins TRBV7-2 to TRBJ2-7; 7 nucleotides match TRBD1. Germline V gives CDR1 SGHTA, CDR2 FQGNSA. This CDR3 is built from 18 residues. With V trimmed by 5 bases and J by 2 bases, 18 bases remained unmatched. DNA of the CDR3: TGTGCCAGCAGCGCCCGGCGATTAATAGGGGGCCCCACCTACGAGCAGTACTTC. Its protein product is CASSARRLIGGPTYEQYF.

This clonotype is medium-sized by share. This chain connects TRBV19 to TRBJ2-3; 7 bases match TRBD2. The CDR3 runs to 15 residues. Germline lookup yields CDR1 LNHDA and CDR2 SQIVND (reference sequence). After removal of 5 bases from V and 4 bases from J, the junction contained 9 bases not matched to a gene. In DNA, the CDR3 is TGTGCCAGTAGTTCGACGCTAGCGGTGGCAGATACGCAGTATTTT. It codes for CASSSTLAVADTQYF.

The J gene is TRBJ2-2, the V gene TRBV7-6; tentatively, D is TRBD1 (6 bases). Germline V CDR1 and CDR2: SGHVS, FNYEAQ. The CDR3 covers 15 residues. V was trimmed by 3 bases and J by 0 bases, leaving 8 bases between them. The CDR3 DNA sequence: TGTGCCAGCAGCTTTAACAGGGCGAACACCGGGGAGCTGTTTTTT. It is translated as CASSFNRANTGELFF.

The chain employs TRBV9 and TRBJ2-1; 8 nucleotides line up with TRBD2. V dropped 4 bases and J dropped 7; count of bases not matched to a gene: 10. The CDR3 is made up of 15 amino acids. Germline CDR1 SGDLS, CDR2 YYNGEE. The DNA of the CDR3 is TGTGCCAGCAGCCCCCGACTAGCGCCTCGGAATGAGCAGTTCTTC. Translating gives CASSPRLAPRNEQFF.

This chain joins TRBV28 and TRBJ2-7; D is possibly TRBD2 (5 bases). CDR3 size: 15 residues. V was cut by 6 bases and J by 4 bases, with 19 bases left in between. Looked up from germline, CDR1 is MDHEN and CDR2 is SYDVKM. The CDR3 here is CASSPGTRSMYEQYF. In nucleotides, the CDR3 is TGTGCCAGCAGCCCTGGAACTAGAAGCATGTACGAGCAGTACTTC.

This clonotype counts as medium-sized (0.01 to 0.1%). This chain connects TRBV20-1 to TRBJ2-6; TRBD2 aligns across 14 bases. Germline V lookup: CDR1 DFQATT, CDR2 SNEGSKA (reference sequence). J was trimmed by 1 base and V by 0 bases; bases with no gene match: 2. CDR3 length equals 18 residues. CDR3: CSARERLAGGSGANVLTF. In DNA, the CDR3 is TGCAGTGCTAGAGAGCGACTAGCGGGAGGGTCTGGGGCCAACGTCCTGACTTTC.

This clonotype was counted only a few times. CDR3 DNA: TGCAGTGCTAGCAACGGACAGGGAAAGCTGTTTTTT. Its translation is CSASNGQGKLFF. V gene TRBV20-1 combines with J gene TRBJ2-2, with 8 positions matching TRBD1. Germline-derived CDR1 and CDR2 are DFQATT and SNEGSKA (reference sequence). After removal of 3 bases from V and 12 bases from J, the junction contained 6 bases not matched to a gene. The CDR3 loop spans 12 amino acids.

Relative to its sample, this clonotype is medium-sized. The chain couples TRBV10-2 to TRBJ2-7; either TRBD1 or TRBD2 may supply D (5 bases each). The CDR3 spans 13 residues. The germline V gene has CDR1 WSHSY and CDR2 SAAADI. Trimming took off 6 bases at V and 0 bases at J, with 9 bases between the two ends. The DNA of the CDR3 is TGCGCCAGCAGGGGGACGAGCTCCTACGAGCAGTACTTC. Amino acids: CASRGTSSYEQYF.

This clonotype has only a few counts. The chain joins TRBV18 to TRBJ2-1; D not certain. V was pared by 4 bases and J by 8 bases, with 12 bases between. Germline assignment: CDR1 KGHSH and CDR2 LQKENI. CDR3 length: 13 residues. CDR3 amino acids: CASSREGKDEQFF. CDR3 coding DNA: TGTGCCAGCTCACGGGAAGGGAAAGATGAGCAGTTCTTC.